These T cell receptor beta chains were read from a single sample in a study of blood T cell repertoires in COVID-19. Produced via immunoSEQ multiplex PCR; TCRdb's table is partial and in-frame only. The repertoire holds 60,000 to 70,000 clones, with 65% to 90% as singletons. The source material was peripheral blood. These receptors all come from a woman aged 55-70 years with acute or convalescent COVID-19. The CDR3 runs from the conserved cysteine through the conserved F or W. The order of the fields is D gene, J gene, clone size, V gene, CDR3 protein, CDR3 DNA. D genes are given only for firm matches. Only some rows state a clone size, as once, few, many or a class for expanded clones.

>TRBD1|TRBJ1-2|.|TRBV28
CASSSGRTGGLDYGYTF
TGTGCCAGCAGTTCAGGCCGGACAGGCGGACTTGACTATGGCTACACCTTC
>TRBD1|TRBJ2-2|.|TRBV5-1
CASSQGVTGELFF
TGCGCCAGCAGCCAGGGGGTGACCGGGGAGCTGTTTTTT
>TRBD2|TRBJ2-1|.|TRBV5-1
CASSLLAGAYNEQFF
TGCGCCAGCAGCTTGCTAGCGGGTGCTTACAATGAGCAGTTCTTC
>TRBD2|TRBJ2-7|.|TRBV30
CAWSLTGTKPIEQYF
TGTGCCTGGAGTCTGACCGGGACTAAGCCCATCGAGCAGTACTTC
>TRBD1|TRBJ1-3|.|TRBV9
CASSGLQGAGNTIYF
TGTGCCAGCAGCGGACTCCAGGGGGCTGGAAACACCATATATTTT
>TRBD1|TRBJ2-1|.|TRBV6-4
CASSGTANNEQFF
TGTGCCAGCAGCGGGACAGCCAACAATGAGCAGTTCTTC
>.|TRBJ1-5|.|TRBV5-1
CASSLGAAENQPQHF
TGCGCCAGCAGCTTGGGGGCAGCCGAAAATCAGCCCCAGCATTTT
>TRBD1|TRBJ2-5|.|TRBV7-9
CASSLHHVGQGGKTQYF
TGTGCCAGCAGCTTACACCACGTAGGACAGGGTGGAAAGACCCAGTACTTC
>TRBD2|TRBJ2-3|.|TRBV7-3
CASSTKRGARVTDTQYF
TGTGCCAGCAGCACGAAGCGGGGGGCGAGAGTCACAGATACGCAGTATTTT
>.|TRBJ2-7|.|TRBV9
CASSARLSSYEQYF
TGTGCCAGCAGCGCCCGACTATCGTCCTACGAGCAGTACTTC
>.|TRBJ1-2|.|TRBV2
CASSDGLSNYGYTF
TGTGCCAGCAGTGATGGCCTGTCGAACTATGGCTACACCTTC
>.|TRBJ1-1|.|TRBV14
CASSQLGGVVVNTEAFF
TGTGCCAGCAGCCAACTCGGGGGGGTCGTCGTGAACACTGAAGCTTTCTTT
>.|TRBJ2-7|few|TRBV9
CASSVELASYEQYF
TGTGCCAGCAGCGTAGAACTAGCCTCCTACGAGCAGTACTTC